Following are 2 T cell receptor beta chains from one sample sequenced in a study of T cell repertoires in cytomegalovirus infection. TCRdb reprocessed the reads via MiXCR and lists one record per CDR3 protein. The repertoire holds nearly 550,000 distinct CDR3 sequences, with 15% to 20% as singletons. What was sequenced was CD8+ T cells from PBMCs. The receptor set was obtained from a human donor in good health (CMV status not recorded). Some clones in this sample may be carry-over from other donors' samples.

With respect to this clonotype: A much larger clone is a single base away; this may be a read error. Since no conserved phenylalanine or tryptophan closes the CDR3, a read error is the likely cause. The chain combines TRBV6-4 with TRBJ2-1; 9 nucleotides line up with TRBD2. The CDR3 totals 15 residues. From germline, CDR1 is MRHNA and CDR2 SNTAGT. V shed 3 bases and J 12 bases; nucleotides not matched to a gene: 12. CDR3 in amino acids: CASSEVSGSSFRQFL. The CDR3 DNA reads TGTGCCAGCAGTGAAGTTAGCGGGAGTAGTTTTAGGCAGTTCTTA.

This clonotype was found a few times. The J gene is TRBJ2-1, the V gene TRBV19, with a weak D call TRBD2 (6 bases). Germline V gene sequence: CDR1 LNHDA, CDR2 SQIVND (reference sequence). The CDR3 covers 14 residues. V gave up 6 bases and J gave up 5 bases, with 14 bases separating them. The CDR3: CASRWGDHNNEQFF. CDR3 DNA sequence: TGTGCCAGTAGATGGGGGGACCACAACAATGAGCAGTTCTTC.